Shown below are 12 T cell receptor beta chains from a single sample sequenced in a study of blood T cell repertoires in COVID-19. Only in-frame clones appear in the TCRdb table, and some are missing; sequencing was by immunoSEQ multiplex PCR. The sample includes tens of thousands of clones, roughly 90% of them seen just once. The sequencing sample was made of peripheral blood. The source of these receptors is a man aged 80 or over with acute or convalescent COVID-19.

The V and J genes are TRBV7-6 and TRBJ2-3, with TRBD1 matching over 10 bases. V dropped 4 bases and J dropped 4; count of bases not matched to a gene: 5. Looked up from germline, CDR1 is SGHVS and CDR2 is FNYEAQ. The CDR3 sequence is 15 residues long. The CDR3 sequence: CASSWTGGRSDTQYF. CDR3 coding DNA: TGTGCCAGCAGCTGGACAGGGGGGAGATCAGATACGCAGTATTTT.

The V and J genes are TRBV18 and TRBJ1-1; 7 bases match TRBD1. The germline CDR1 and CDR2 sequences are KGHSH and LQKENI. The CDR3 sequence is 14 residues long. J lost 0 bases, V lost 3 bases, and 1 base had no gene match. The DNA of the CDR3 is TGTGCCAGCTCACCGGGGACAGTGAACACTGAAGCTTTCTTT. The encoded protein is CASSPGTVNTEAFF.

This clone turned up a few times. The genes are TRBV28 and TRBJ2-2, with D unclear. The length of the CDR3 is 15 residues. Trimming left V 3 bases short and J 7 bases short, with 15 bases between. CDR1 is MDHEN, CDR2 SYDVKM, per germline. CDR3 residues: CASSFGYTSGGELFF. The CDR3 nucleotides read TGTGCCAGCAGTTTCGGCTACACATCGGGCGGGGAGCTGTTTTTT.

The genes are TRBV18 and TRBJ1-3; no clear D gene. The CDR3 runs to 16 residues. V lost 4 bases and J 0 bases, leaving 13 bases between the germline ends. Per germline, CDR1 KGHSH and CDR2 LQKENI. Written as DNA, the CDR3 is TGTGCCAGCTCACAGGCCCGGGTTGACTCTGGAAACACCATATATTTT. Translated: CASSQARVDSGNTIYF.

This clone was counted between two and nine times. The gene calls are TRBV5-1 and TRBJ2-5; tentative D call: TRBD2 (7 bases). Germline values: CDR1 SGHRS, CDR2 YFSETQ. V was trimmed by 4 bases and J by 4 bases, leaving 17 bases between them. The CDR3 consists of 15 residues. This chain's CDR3 is CASSLGGLKGETQYF. Here the CDR3 DNA reads TGCGCCAGCAGCCTCGGGGGGCTAAAGGGAGAGACCCAGTACTTC.

The chain joins TRBV5-1 to TRBJ1-1; weak D call: TRBD1 (6 bases). CDR1 and CDR2 from the germline V gene are SGHRS and YFSETQ. There are 13 residues in the CDR3. V lost 2 bases to trimming and J lost 1 base, with 6 bases between them. The CDR3 loop is CASSLQGNTEAFF. CDR3 nucleotides: TGCGCCAGCAGCTTACAGGGGAACACTGAAGCTTTCTTT.

V gene TRBV29-1 combines with J gene TRBJ2-5; 8 bases match TRBD1. This CDR3 comprises 12 residues. The germline V gene has CDR1 SQVTM and CDR2 ANQGSEA. Trimming took 5 bases from V and 5 from J; bases not matched to a gene: 4. CDR3 amino acids: CSVQRQGETQYF. The CDR3 DNA reads TGCAGCGTTCAGCGACAGGGGGAGACCCAGTACTTC. Supplemented by reference TRBV29-1 and TRBJ2-5, the full variable domain reads SAVISQKPSRDICQRGTSLTIQCQVDSQVTMMFWYRQQPGQSLTLIATANQGSEATYESGFVIDKFPISRPNLTFSTLTVSNMSPEDSSIYLCSVQRQGETQYFGPGTRLLVL.

This sequence joins TRBV28 and TRBJ1-4; 7 bases match TRBD1. This CDR3 is 15 amino acids long. In germline, CDR1 is MDHEN, CDR2 SYDVKM. V was pared by 3 bases and J by 11 bases, with 12 bases of the junction left unmatched. The CDR3 DNA sequence: TGTGCCAGCAGTTTTCAAGGGGGCGCATTAGAGAAACTGTTTTTT. Translation: CASSFQGGALEKLFF.

The rearrangement uses TRBV21-1 and TRBJ2-7; the table's D call, TRBD1, has no DNA check behind it. TRBV21-1 is recorded as a pseudogene. This CDR3 spans 18 amino acids. The chain's CDR3 is CASVNGDRDGKLTYEQYF. CDR3 nucleotide sequence: TGTGCCAGCGTCAACGGGGACAGGGACGGAAAACTCACCTACGAGCAGTACTTC.

The gene calls are TRBV10-2 and TRBJ2-3; the match to TRBD1 covers 7 bases. Germline lookup yields CDR1 WSHSY and CDR2 SAAADI. The V and J ends lost 6 bases and 3 bases, in that order; junction bases with no gene match: 9. The CDR3 is 15 residues long. Here the CDR3 DNA reads TGCGCCAGCAGCACAGGGGAAGTTCGGACAGATACGCAGTATTTT. As protein: CASSTGEVRTDTQYF.

The chain links TRBV5-1 to TRBJ2-2, with TRBD1 matching over 11 bases. The V and J ends lost 2 bases and 7 bases, in that order; junction bases with no gene match: 4. This CDR3 region has 15 residues. The V gene's germline CDR1 is SGHRS and CDR2 YFSETQ. The CDR3 protein is CASSFGTGGVGELFF. In DNA form, the CDR3 reads TGCGCCAGCAGCTTCGGGACAGGGGGTGTCGGGGAGCTGTTTTTT.

This sequence joins TRBV29-1 and TRBJ2-6; 9 bases match TRBD1. The V gene end was trimmed by 6 bases and the J gene end by 1 base; junction bases not matched to a gene: 4. The CDR3 extends over 15 amino acids. Per the germline V gene, CDR1 is SQVTM and CDR2 is ANQGSEA. CDR3 in amino acids: CSVQGTGSGANVLTF. In DNA form, the CDR3 reads TGCAGCGTCCAAGGGACAGGGTCTGGGGCCAACGTCCTGACTTTC.